The next 23 T cell receptor beta chains were all read from a single sample in a study of T-cell memory formation after mild COVID-19. TCRdb reprocessed the 5' RACE reads with MiXCR, giving one entry per CDR3 protein. Here the sample spans over 250,000 distinct CDR3 sequences, more than 15% being singletons. Sequenced input: PBMCs or a T cell subset sorted from them (not recorded which). The receptor set was obtained from a man between 18 and 29 years old who had mild COVID-19 (a few samples of this study predate the infection). Cell type and time point are not known.

The table lists this clonotype with a count of one. The rearrangement links TRBV20-1 to TRBJ2-3; TRBD2 agrees at 10 bases. Germline V gene sequence: CDR1 DFQATT, CDR2 SNEGSKA (reference sequence). Germline trimming cut 5 bases from V and 0 bases from J; bases unmatched to any gene: 5. The CDR3 contains 15 residues. In nucleotides, the CDR3 is TGCAGTGCTTACCTAGCGGGGGATAGCACAGATACGCAGTATTTT. Translated: CSAYLAGDSTDTQYF.

The chain joins TRBV7-9 to TRBJ2-6; D is possibly TRBD1 (6 bases). V dropped 5 bases and J dropped 9 bases, with 8 bases sitting between them. This CDR3 is 12 amino acids long. CDR1 and CDR2 (germline): SEHNR, FQNEAQ (reference sequence). CDR3 sequence: CASSPGHNVLTF. CDR3 coding DNA: TGTGCCAGCAGCCCGGGACACAACGTCCTGACTTTC.

This clonotype was counted at least ten times. The chain has TRBV12-3 or TRBV12-4 and TRBJ2-5; possible D gene TRBD1, 5 bases. The CDR3 length is 13 residues. Between the trimmed V and J ends, which lost 3 bases and 7 bases, there was a span of 12 bases. CDR3 DNA: TGTGCCAGCAGTTTGGGGCTGAAGGGGACCCAGTACTTC. It codes for CASSLGLKGTQYF.

This chain connects TRBV7-2 to TRBJ2-1; D not certain. The CDR3 consists of 13 residues. From germline, CDR1 is SGHTA and CDR2 FQGNSA. V shed 5 bases and J shed 0 bases, with 5 bases lying between them. The DNA for the CDR3 is TGTGCCAGCAGCCATGACTCCTACAATGAGCAGTTCTTC. Protein product: CASSHDSYNEQFF. Full variable domain (outside the CDR3, taken from reference TRBV7-2 and TRBJ2-1): GAGVSQSPSNKVTEKGKDVELRCDPISGHTALYWYRQSLGQGLEFLIYFQGNSAPDKSGLPSDRFSAERTGGSVSTLTIQRTQQEDSAVYLCASSHDSYNEQFFGPGTRLTVL.

The sample holds a few counts of this clonotype. The chain combines TRBV5-5 with TRBJ2-6; no clear D. CDR3 length: 13 residues. Per the germline V gene, CDR1 is SGHKS and CDR2 is YYEKEE (reference sequence). V lost 2 bases, J lost 3 bases, and 3 bases lay in between. In DNA form, the CDR3 reads TGTGCCAGCAGCTTTCATGGGGCCAACGTCCTGACTTTC. Translating it yields CASSFHGANVLTF.

V gene TRBV20-1 combines with J gene TRBJ2-4; perhaps D is TRBD1 or TRBD2 (5 bases each). The length of the CDR3 is 16 residues. V was pared by 3 bases and J by 1 base, with 16 bases between. Germline assignment: CDR1 DFQATT and CDR2 SNEGSKA (reference sequence). The DNA of the CDR3 is TGCAGTGCTAGTAACCCCGGGACGGTCGCCAAAAACATTCAGTACTTC. This sequence encodes CSASNPGTVAKNIQYF.

This clonotype was recorded a few times. The chain is built from TRBV6-5 and TRBJ2-3; 7 bases agree with TRBD1. In germline, CDR1 is MNHEY, CDR2 SVGAGI. Germline trimming cut 8 bases from V and 2 bases from J; bases unmatched to any gene: 7. CDR3 length: 14 residues. CDR3 sequence: CASATGDPTDTQYF. For the CDR3, the DNA is TGTGCCAGCGCTACAGGGGATCCCACAGATACGCAGTATTTT.

There are a few counts of this clonotype. The gene calls are TRBV6-1 and TRBJ2-3; D perhaps matches TRBD2 (5 bases). Germline CDR1 is MNHNS and CDR2 is SASEGT. V lost 5 bases, J lost 1 base, and 7 bases lay in between. The CDR3 covers 13 residues. Here the CDR3 DNA reads TGTGCCAGCAGTAACGGGGGCACAGATACGCAGTATTTT. Translating it yields CASSNGGTDTQYF.

The table lists this clonotype with many counts. The chain has TRBV7-9 and TRBJ2-5; D perhaps matches TRBD1 (5 bases). Germline lookup yields CDR1 SEHNR and CDR2 FQNEAQ (reference sequence). V lost 5 bases, J lost 5 bases, and 24 bases lay in between. This CDR3 is 17 amino acids long. The CDR3 protein is CASSTARQGSRMETQYF. CDR3 DNA: TGTGCCAGCAGCACGGCACGGCAGGGTTCGAGGATGGAGACCCAGTACTTC.

The table lists this clonotype with many counts. V and J are TRBV20-1 and TRBJ2-7, with a weak D call TRBD2 (5 bases). This CDR3 is built from 12 residues. The V end was cut by 6 bases, the J end by 4 bases, with 13 bases between. Germline CDR1 DFQATT, CDR2 SNEGSKA (reference sequence). The CDR3 DNA reads TGCAGTGCCGAGGGTTCCGGGTACGAGCAGTACGTC. This encodes CSAEGSGYEQYV.

This clonotype has only a few counts. The rearrangement links TRBV9 to TRBJ1-4; D gene uncertain. The CDR3 is made up of 14 amino acids. V gave up 2 bases and J gave up 2 bases, with 7 bases separating them. Germline loops: CDR1 SGDLS, CDR2 YYNGEE. The CDR3 DNA follows: TGTGCCAGCAGCGTGTCAGCGACTAATGAAAAACTGTTTTTT. This encodes CASSVSATNEKLFF.

The chain links TRBV6-5 to TRBJ2-1; 13 bases are a match to TRBD2. There are 15 residues in the CDR3. V lost 7 bases to trimming and J lost 4 bases; unmatched junction nucleotides: 4. Germline V lookup: CDR1 MNHEY, CDR2 SVGAGI. CDR3 region: CASTLLAGGYNEQFF. CDR3 in DNA: TGTGCCAGCACCCTACTAGCGGGAGGGTACAATGAGCAGTTCTTC.

This clonotype has a count of ten or more. This chain uses TRBV7-2 with TRBJ2-3, with D hard to call. The CDR3 spans 13 residues. Germline values: CDR1 SGHTA, CDR2 FQGNSA. Between the trimmed V and J ends, which lost 5 bases and 1 base, there was a span of 7 bases. CDR3 region: CASSVERTDTQYF. The DNA of the CDR3 is TGTGCCAGCAGCGTAGAACGCACAGATACGCAGTATTTT.

This clonotype is a singleton in its sample. A read error may be the cause here, since a much bigger clone is one base away. The chain uses TRBV7-2 and TRBJ2-5; TRBD2 matches at 8 bases. V trimming: 5 bases; J trimming: 7 bases; junction bases outside the gene matches: 12. The length of the CDR3 is 15 residues. Germline CDR1 reads SGHTA; CDR2 reads FQGNSA. This CDR3 is CASSVSSGGSGTQYF. In DNA form, the CDR3 reads TGTGCCAGCAGCGTCTCGAGCGGGGGCTCGGGGACCCAGTACTTC.

The sample holds a few counts of this clonotype. The V and J genes are TRBV7-9 and TRBJ1-4, with D perhaps matching TRBD1 (6 bases). CDR1 and CDR2 (germline): SEHNR, FQNEAQ (reference sequence). CDR3 length: 14 amino acids. V was clipped by 10 bases and J by 0 bases, with 12 bases between them. The CDR3 DNA reads as TGTGCCACTCGGGACACCTCAACTAATGAAAAACTGTTTTTT. Its protein is CATRDTSTNEKLFF.

This chain links TRBV7-6 with TRBJ1-2; D not resolved. Trimming pared 2 bases from V and 4 bases from J, leaving 14 bases between. Germline values: CDR1 SGHVS, CDR2 FNYEAQ. This CDR3 is built from 15 residues. The CDR3 bases are TGTGCCAGCAGCTTAAATGTAGGCAGCCCCTATGGCTACACCTTC. Translated, it gives CASSLNVGSPYGYTF. Looking up the rest from reference TRBV7-6 and TRBJ1-2 gives the full variable domain: GAGVSQSPRYKVTKRGQDVALRCDPISGHVSLYWYRQALGQGPEFLTYFNYEAQQDKSGLPNDRFSAERPEGSISTLTIQRTEQRDSAMYRCASSLNVGSPYGYTFGSGTRLTVV.

DNA for the CDR3: TGCGCCAGCAGCTCTACACCCTTGAACACTGAAGCTTTCTTT. This gives the protein CASSSTPLNTEAFF. This chain uses TRBV5-1 with TRBJ1-1, with D unclear. The length of the CDR3 is 14 residues. Trimming stripped 3 bases from V and 0 bases from J, with 9 bases between. The germline CDR1 and CDR2 sequences are SGHRS and YFSETQ.

This clonotype was picked up many times. The chain recombines TRBV2 with TRBJ2-1; TRBD2 aligns across 8 bases. The V and J ends lost 6 bases and 0 bases, in that order; junction bases with no gene match: 1. CDR1 SNHLY and CDR2 FYNNEI come from the germline V gene. The CDR3 runs 14 residues. The DNA of the CDR3 is TGTGCCAGCAGACTAGCGGACTCCTACAATGAGCAGTTCTTC. Translated, it gives CASRLADSYNEQFF.

The chain joins TRBV7-2 to TRBJ1-1, with D possibly matching TRBD1 (5 bases). Germline V gene data show CDR1 as SGHTA and CDR2 as FQGNSA. The CDR3 covers 13 residues. Between the trimmed V and J ends, which lost 5 bases and 1 base, there was a span of 8 bases. The CDR3 DNA follows: TGTGCCAGCAGCGCTCAGGGGAACACTGAAGCTTTCTTT. Translation gives CASSAQGNTEAFF. Supplemented by reference TRBV7-2 and TRBJ1-1, the full variable domain reads GAGVSQSPSNKVTEKGKDVELRCDPISGHTALYWYRQSLGQGLEFLIYFQGNSAPDKSGLPSDRFSAERTGGSVSTLTIQRTQQEDSAVYLCASSAQGNTEAFFGQGTRLTVV.

This clonotype was counted a few times. The chain recombines TRBV7-6 with TRBJ2-1; 10 bases line up with TRBD2. After removal of 2 bases from V and 7 bases from J, the junction contained 14 bases not matched to a gene. The germline V gene has CDR1 SGHVS and CDR2 FNYEAQ. The CDR3 is 18 residues long. The CDR3 is CASSLWLAGATGDNEQFF. The DNA for the CDR3 is TGTGCCAGCAGCTTATGGCTAGCGGGGGCCACCGGGGATAATGAGCAGTTCTTC.

The chain employs TRBV15 and TRBJ2-6; 8 nucleotides align to TRBD1. Trimming removed 2 bases from V and 0 bases from J; junction bases left unmatched: 9. The CDR3 is made up of 19 amino acids. Germline assignment: CDR1 LNHNV and CDR2 YYDKDF (reference sequence). Here the CDR3 reads CATSRSLPGQDSGANVLTF. The DNA for the CDR3 is TGTGCCACCAGCAGAAGCCTCCCGGGACAGGACTCTGGGGCCAACGTCCTGACTTTC.

This clonotype has at least ten counts. V usage is TRBV9 and J usage is TRBJ2-1; 8 bases are a match to TRBD1. The CDR3 length is 15 residues. V lost 4 bases to trimming and J lost 6 bases; unmatched junction nucleotides: 9. Per the germline V gene, CDR1 is SGDLS and CDR2 is YYNGEE. The CDR3 DNA reads TGTGCCAGCAGCCCCGGGGGCAGGGGGCGCAATGAGCAGTTCTTC. Its translation: CASSPGGRGRNEQFF.

This clonotype was counted ten times or more. The V call is TRBV7-2, the J call TRBJ1-2; 9 nucleotides line up with TRBD1. The germline V gene encodes CDR1 SGHTA and CDR2 FQGNSA. This CDR3 is built from 18 residues. The ends lost 1 base at V and 7 bases at J; junction bases unmatched: 16. The CDR3 is CASSLVPGQGSAEGGYTF. In DNA form, the CDR3 reads TGTGCCAGCAGCTTAGTACCGGGACAGGGTTCAGCCGAGGGTGGCTACACCTTC.